The 15 T cell receptor beta chains in this list originate from one sample, sequenced in a study of cytomegalovirus exposure and HLA in healthy donors. Use of 60 Vbeta and 13 Jbeta primers characterized the PCR. Sequencing used immunoSEQ multiplex PCR; TCRdb keeps in-frame clones, though not all of them. This sample yields over 95,000 clones, of which 77% are seen a single time; roughly 9.7% belongs to the top ten. Sequencing was performed on PBMCs. These receptors all stem from a man aged 35-49 years in good health and CMV-seropositive.

The chain employs TRBV9 and TRBJ2-1; D might be TRBD2 (6 bases). CDR3 size: 15 residues. From germline, CDR1 is SGDLS and CDR2 YYNGEE. Deletions cut 4 bases from V and 5 bases from J, with 16 bases between. Here the CDR3 reads CASSKGLSSHNEQFF. DNA of the CDR3: TGTGCCAGCAGCAAGGGACTGTCGTCCCACAATGAGCAGTTCTTC.

This chain connects TRBV7-3 to TRBJ2-5, with 9 nucleotides matching TRBD1. Germline V gene sequence: CDR1 SGHTA, CDR2 FQGTGA. Trimming removed 5 bases from V and 5 bases from J; junction bases left unmatched: 3. This CDR3 has 13 residues. The CDR3 protein is CASSPGTGETQYF. The CDR3 DNA follows: TGTGCCAGCAGCCCTGGGACAGGGGAGACCCAGTACTTC.

This chain connects TRBV10-3 to TRBJ1-1, with D maybe TRBD1 (5 bases). Trimming left V 5 bases short and J 8 bases short, with 15 bases between. This CDR3 has 13 amino acids. Germline CDR1 reads ENHRY; CDR2 reads SYGVKD. The CDR3 DNA sequence: TGTGCCATCAGTCCAGGCGACAGAGAAGAAGCTTTCTTT. Its translation is CAISPGDREEAFF.

There are a few counts of this clone. The chain has TRBV19 and TRBJ2-7; 8 bases fit TRBD1. CDR1 is LNHDA, CDR2 SQIVND, per germline (reference sequence). This CDR3 is 14 amino acids long. Trimming took 3 bases from V and 3 from J; bases not matched to a gene: 4. CDR3 protein: CASSMGTGVYEQYF. The CDR3 DNA is TGTGCCAGTAGTATGGGGACAGGAGTCTACGAGCAGTACTTC. The whole variable domain, filled in from reference TRBV19 and TRBJ2-7, reads DGGITQSPKYLFRKEGQNVTLSCEQNLNHDAMYWYRQDPGQGLRLIYYSQIVNDFQKGDIAEGYSVSREKKESFPLTVTSAQKNPTAFYLCASSMGTGVYEQYFGPGTRLTVT.

The chain joins TRBV5-1 to TRBJ2-6, with D maybe TRBD1 (5 bases). From germline, CDR1 is SGHRS and CDR2 YFSETQ. V shed 4 bases and J shed 2 bases, with 13 bases lying between them. The CDR3 runs to 16 residues. The CDR3 loop reads CASSTRQLTGANVLTF. The CDR3 DNA is TGCGCCAGCAGCACCCGACAGCTTACTGGGGCCAACGTCCTGACTTTC.

V usage is TRBV1 and J usage is TRBJ2-5; the table calls TRBD2, which could not be checked here. TRBV1 is deemed a pseudogene. The CDR3 is 19 residues long. The CDR3 DNA sequence: TGCACCAGCAGCCGTGGCAGAGCTAGCGGGGCCAGCCTTCAAGAGACCCAGTACTTC. Its protein is CTSSRGRASGASLQETQYF.

This rearrangement joins TRBV4-3 to TRBJ1-2; 7 positions agree with TRBD1. With V trimmed by 4 bases and J by 0 bases, 5 bases remained unmatched. The CDR3 runs 15 residues. Germline lookup yields CDR1 LGHNA and CDR2 YSLEER. The CDR3 nucleotides read TGCGCCAGCAGCCCTGGGACAGTAGCTAACTATGGCTACACCTTC. It is translated as CASSPGTVANYGYTF.

This clone was seen more than once but under ten times. The chain combines TRBV27 with TRBJ2-3; D is uncertain. In germline, CDR1 is MNHEY, CDR2 SMNVEV (reference sequence). The CDR3 loop spans 15 amino acids. V lost 7 bases, J lost 2 bases, and 16 bases lay in between. The CDR3 loop reads CASKHPVTLTDTQYF. CDR3 DNA sequence: TGTGCCAGCAAACACCCCGTGACACTCACAGATACGCAGTATTTT.

The rearrangement uses TRBV5-8 and TRBJ1-4; weak D call: TRBD1 (6 bases). The CDR3 loop spans 15 amino acids. The V end was cut by 3 bases, the J end by 8 bases, with 17 bases between. Germline CDR1 SGHTS, CDR2 YDEGEE. CDR3 nucleotide sequence: TGTGCCAGCAGCTCCAACATGGACAGCTCCGAAAAACTGTTTTTT. Residues: CASSSNMDSSEKLFF.

The chain employs TRBV7-9 and TRBJ1-1; D unclear. V was cut by 1 base and J by 10 bases, with 16 bases left in between. The CDR3 consists of 14 residues. The V gene's germline CDR1 is SEHNR and CDR2 FQNEAQ (reference sequence). The DNA for the CDR3 is TGTGCCAGCAGCTTAGAACCTGAGCTTGGTGTAGCTTTCTTT. Its protein is CASSLEPELGVAFF.

This chain joins TRBV5-1 and TRBJ1-4; the match to TRBD1 covers 7 bases. Germline loops: CDR1 SGHRS, CDR2 YFSETQ. Trimming took 7 bases from V and 8 from J; bases not matched to a gene: 11. There are 14 residues in the CDR3. The CDR3 protein is CASGRQGLREKLFF. As DNA, the CDR3 is TGCGCCAGCGGGAGACAGGGTTTGAGGGAAAAACTGTTTTTT.

The chain joins TRBV7-3 to TRBJ2-3; 8 positions match TRBD1. The CDR3 contains 14 residues. The junction had 4 bases not matched to a gene; V was cut back by 4 bases and J by 4 bases. The germline V gene has CDR1 SGHTA and CDR2 FQGTGA. This CDR3 is CASSSRQGSDTQYF. CDR3 DNA: TGTGCCAGCAGCTCTCGACAGGGGTCAGATACGCAGTATTTT.

This clone was seen more than once but under ten times. The chain recombines TRBV7-2 with TRBJ1-2; TRBD1 matches at 10 bases. The CDR3 runs 14 residues. The trim removed 4 bases at V and 8 bases at J, leaving 7 bases unmatched. CDR1 and CDR2 (germline): SGHTA, FQGNSA. CDR3 coding DNA: TGTGCCAGCAGCTATGGACAGGGGGTTTACGGCTACACCTTC. The encoded protein is CASSYGQGVYGYTF.

This rearrangement joins TRBV19 to TRBJ2-7, with TRBD1 matching over 9 bases. The CDR3 runs to 15 residues. Per germline, CDR1 LNHDA and CDR2 SQIVND (reference sequence). The ends lost 6 bases at V and 6 bases at J; junction bases unmatched: 12. The CDR3 coding sequence is TGTGCCAGTAGCTCTTCCGGGACAGGGACATCCGAGCAGTACTTC. It encodes CASSSSGTGTSEQYF.

Points on this clone: Within the sample, other DNA sequences also encode this same CDR3. The V call is TRBV29-1, the J call TRBJ2-3, with TRBD1 matching over 10 bases. The CDR3 loop spans 17 amino acids. Germline V gene sequence: CDR1 SQVTM, CDR2 ANQGSEA. Trimming took 0 bases from V and 1 from J; bases not matched to a gene: 7. In nucleotides, the CDR3 is TGCAGCGTTGAAGATCATGTAGGACAGGGGGGCACAGATACGCAGTATTTT. Its protein is CSVEDHVGQGGTDTQYF.